These T cell receptor beta chains were read from a single sample in a study of T-cell memory formation after mild COVID-19. TCRdb redid the calling of the 5' RACE reads with MiXCR, one entry per CDR3 protein. The data hold 200,000 to 250,000 distinct CDR3 sequences, with 15% to 19% observed a single time. The material sequenced was PBMCs or a T cell subset sorted from them (not recorded which). These receptors all come from an adult woman who had mild COVID-19 (a few samples of this study predate the infection). Cell type and time point are not known. Each CDR3 is given with its conserved first and last residue. The D gene is left open where the match is weak. Size is omitted from some rows. Given values are once, few, many or a class for expanded clones.

V gene	clone size	J gene	D gene	CDR3 protein	CDR3 DNA
TRBV6-6	.	TRBJ2-1	TRBD1	CASWTGRDEQFF	TGTGCCAGCTGGACAGGCCGTGATGAGCAGTTCTTC
TRBV4-3	.	TRBJ1-3	.	CASSQDGGGGNTIYF	TGCGCCAGCAGCCAAGATGGTGGAGGGGGAAACACCATATATTTT
TRBV18	.	TRBJ1-5	TRBD1	CASSPRGTVPNQPQHF	TGTGCCAGCTCACCTAGGGGGACAGTACCTAATCAGCCCCAGCATTTT
TRBV6-2/TRBV6-3	.	TRBJ1-5	.	CASSPQGQGWMHF	TGTGCCAGCAGTCCCCAAGGCCAGGGGTGGATGCATTTT
TRBV18	few	TRBJ2-5	TRBD2	CASSPGGGSQETQYF	TGTGCCAGCTCACCTGGCGGGGGATCCCAAGAGACCCAGTACTTC
TRBV30	many	TRBJ1-5	.	CAWSPGVNSNQPQHF	TGTGCCTGGAGTCCGGGAGTAAATAGCAATCAGCCCCAGCATTTT
TRBV5-1	few	TRBJ2-7	.	CASSPSPQVTYEQYF	TGCGCCAGCAGCCCCTCCCCACAGGTCACCTACGAGCAGTACTTC
TRBV9	few	TRBJ2-5	.	CASSPRLGQETQYF	TGTGCCAGCAGCCCTCGACTGGGCCAGGAGACCCAGTACTTC
TRBV5-1	few	TRBJ2-1	TRBD1	CASSLTRDRAPRSSYNEQFF	TGCGCAAGCAGCTTGACCCGGGACAGGGCCCCCAGGAGCTCCTACAATGAGCAGTTCTTC
TRBV5-1	many	TRBJ1-1	.	CASSLVVNTEAFF	TGTGCCAGCAGCTTAGTGGTGAACACTGAAGCTTTCTTT
TRBV7-9	.	TRBJ2-4	TRBD1	CASSPGTGEIGKNIQYF	TGTGCCAGCAGCCCGGGGACAGGGGAAATAGGCAAAAACATTCAGTACTTC
TRBV5-1	.	TRBJ2-3	.	CASSLSRTSSTDTQYF	TGCGCCAGCAGCTTGTCTCGGACATCTAGCACAGATACGCAGTATTTT
TRBV24-1	few	TRBJ1-1	TRBD1	CATSDSRRGPNTEAFF	TGTGCCACCAGTGATTCCCGGAGGGGGCCGAACACTGAAGCTTTCTTT
TRBV5-5	few	TRBJ1-2	.	CASSLVPVVGGYTF	TGTGCCAGCAGCTTGGTGCCGGTGGTAGGTGGCTACACCTTC
TRBV27	.	TRBJ1-5	.	CASSIWVAEQPQHF	TGTGCCAGCAGTATCTGGGTGGCAGAACAGCCCCAGCATTTT
TRBV12-3/TRBV12-4	few	TRBJ1-2	.	CASRPGYSYGYTF	TGTGCCAGCAGACCGGGGTACTCCTATGGCTACACCTTC
TRBV12-3/TRBV12-4	.	TRBJ1-2	.	CASSLQPNYGYTF	TGTGCCAGCAGTTTACAGCCCAACTATGGCTACACCTTC
TRBV2	.	TRBJ2-5	.	CASSEGGRTEETQYF	TGTGCCAGCAGTGAAGGGGGCCGGACAGAGGAGACCCAGTACTTC
TRBV5-1	many	TRBJ1-2	.	CATKQGHGYTF	TGCGCCACTAAACAGGGACACGGCTACACCTTC
TRBV24-1	.	TRBJ2-2	TRBD2	CATSDPPGGRNTGELFF	TGTGCCACCAGTGATCCTCCGGGCGGGAGGAACACCGGGGAGCTGTTTTTT
TRBV5-6	few	TRBJ2-3	.	CASSLNRVADTQYF	TGTGCCAGCAGCCTAAACAGGGTAGCGGATACGCAGTATTTT
TRBV7-2	.	TRBJ2-4	TRBD2	CASSSGTSVNIQYF	TGTGCCAGCAGCTCCGGGACTAGCGTGAACATTCAGTACTTC